The entry below gives a single T cell receptor beta chain sequence along with its context. This specimen comes from a study of blood T cell repertoires in COVID-19. Study-wide context: Acute and convalescent COVID-19 specimens originated in the United States, Italy and Spain. In each case, the material was cDNA or gDNA derived from T cells, B-cell-depleted T cells, or PBMCs.

In the authors' methods: Nucleated cell number was recorded as an estimate derived from reference gene primer amplification. Profiling relied on immunoSEQ multiplex PCR, and the TCRdb table lists in-frame clones only, not all of them. The D gene and trimming were derived from the DNA, and the V and J assignments and clone size from that table. The sample lists 200,000 to 250,000 clones; about 91% were seen once. Germline-derived CDR1 and CDR2 are MNHNS and SASEGT. Deletions cut 0 bases from V and 8 bases from J, with 10 bases between. This CDR3 comprises 13 residues. The sequence was obtained from a man aged 25 to 40 with acute or convalescent COVID-19. The chain recombines TRBV6-1 with TRBJ1-1, with D tentatively TRBD1 (5 bases). The sequenced sample was peripheral blood. In DNA, the CDR3 is TGTGCCAGCAGTGAAGCGCGGGGGAGGGAAGCTTTCTTT. It yields the protein CASSEARGREAFF.